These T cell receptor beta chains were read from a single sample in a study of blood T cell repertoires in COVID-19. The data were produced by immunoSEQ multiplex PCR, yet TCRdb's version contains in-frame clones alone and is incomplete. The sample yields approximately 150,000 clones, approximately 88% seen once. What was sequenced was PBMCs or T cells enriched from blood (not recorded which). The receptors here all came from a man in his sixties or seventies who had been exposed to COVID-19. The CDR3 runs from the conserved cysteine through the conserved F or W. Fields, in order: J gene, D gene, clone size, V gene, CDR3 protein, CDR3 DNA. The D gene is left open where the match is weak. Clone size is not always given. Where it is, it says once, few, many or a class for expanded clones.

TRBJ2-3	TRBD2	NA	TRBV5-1	CASSSTSGRPDTQYF	TGCGCCAGCAGCTCCACAAGCGGGAGACCAGATACGCAGTATTTT
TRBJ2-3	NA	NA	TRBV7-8	CASSLRTIPSTDTQYF	TGTGCCAGCAGCTTAAGGACTATCCCCAGCACAGATACGCAGTATTTT
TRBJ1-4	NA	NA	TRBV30	CAWTPGGRGKLFF	TGTGCCTGGACCCCTGGGGGCAGGGGAAAACTGTTTTTT
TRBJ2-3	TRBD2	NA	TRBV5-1	CASSPTPLAGTDTQYF	TGCGCCAGCAGCCCAACCCCACTAGCGGGCACAGATACGCAGTATTTT
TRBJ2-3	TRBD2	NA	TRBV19	CASRTSGRVGGTDTQYF	TGTGCCAGCAGAACTAGCGGGAGAGTAGGGGGCACAGATACGCAGTATTTT
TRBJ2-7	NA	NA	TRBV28	CASRLGHSYEQYF	TGTGCCAGCAGGTTGGGACATAGCTACGAGCAGTACTTC
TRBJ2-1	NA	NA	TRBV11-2	CASSLTSRVSNNEQFF	TGTGCCAGCAGCTTAACCTCCAGGGTATCGAACAATGAGCAGTTCTTC
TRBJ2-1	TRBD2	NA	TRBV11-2	CASSFVQAGSYNEQFF	TGTGCCAGCAGCTTCGTGCAAGCGGGGTCCTACAATGAGCAGTTCTTC
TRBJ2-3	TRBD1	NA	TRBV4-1	CASSRRDREFGTDTQYF	TGCGCCAGCAGCCGCCGGGACAGGGAGTTCGGCACAGATACGCAGTATTTT
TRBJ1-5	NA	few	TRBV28	CATEDNSNQPQHF	TGTGCTACAGAGGACAATAGCAATCAGCCCCAGCATTTT
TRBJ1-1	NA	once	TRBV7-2	CASSLGRNTEAFF	TGTGCCAGCAGCTTAGGCAGGAACACTGAAGCTTTCTTT
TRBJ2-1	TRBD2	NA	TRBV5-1	CASSGGLAGGDSSYNEQFF	TGCGCCAGCAGCGGAGGGCTAGCGGGGGGCGATAGCTCCTACAATGAGCAGTTCTTC
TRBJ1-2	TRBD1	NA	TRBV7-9	CASSSGTGAHHYGYTF	TGTGCCAGCAGCTCCGGGACAGGGGCCCATCACTATGGCTACACCTTC
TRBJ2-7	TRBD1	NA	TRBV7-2	CASSGNRGNYEQYF	TGTGCCAGCAGCGGTAACAGGGGGAACTACGAGCAGTACTTC
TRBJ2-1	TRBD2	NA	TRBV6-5	CASRELAGGSEQFF	TGTGCCAGCCGCGAACTGGCGGGAGGATCCGAGCAGTTCTTC
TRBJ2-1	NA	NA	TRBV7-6	CASSPGDFSSYNEQFF	TGTGCCAGCAGCCCCGGCGACTTTAGCTCCTACAATGAGCAGTTCTTC
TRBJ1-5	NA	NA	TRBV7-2	CASSLQRDNQPQHF	TGTGCCAGCAGCTTGCAGAGGGACAATCAGCCCCAGCATTTT
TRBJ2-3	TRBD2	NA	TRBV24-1	CATGGGSTDTQYF	TGTGCCACCGGGGGGGGGAGCACAGATACGCAGTATTTT
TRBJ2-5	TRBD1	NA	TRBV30	CAWTPGQGYQETQYF	TGTGCCTGGACCCCGGGACAGGGATACCAAGAGACCCAGTACTTC
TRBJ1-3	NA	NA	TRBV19	CASSIVSGNTIYF	TGTGCCAGTAGTATCGTATCCGGAAACACCATATATTTT
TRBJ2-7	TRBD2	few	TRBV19	CASSLRAGASYEQYF	TGTGCCAGTAGTCTGCGAGCGGGAGCCTCCTACGAGCAGTACTTC
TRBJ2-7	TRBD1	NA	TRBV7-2	CASSLEPGQRYEQYF	TGTGCCAGCAGCTTAGAGCCGGGACAGAGGTACGAGCAGTACTTC
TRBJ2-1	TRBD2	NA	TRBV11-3	CASSLASRGWGSGRINEQFF	TGTGCCAGCAGCTTAGCGTCGCGTGGGTGGGGTAGCGGGAGGATAAATGAGCAGTTCTTC
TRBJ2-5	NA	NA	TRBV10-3	CAIRIQEGETQYF	TGTGCCATCAGGATCCAGGAAGGAGAGACCCAGTACTTC
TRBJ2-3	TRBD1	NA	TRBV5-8	CASSKGQGGTDTQYF	TGTGCCAGCAGCAAGGGACAGGGTGGCACAGATACGCAGTATTTT
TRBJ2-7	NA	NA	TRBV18	CASSPPGPGNDEQYF	TGTGCCAGCTCACCACCGGGTCCAGGGAACGACGAGCAGTACTTC
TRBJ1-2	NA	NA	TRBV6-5	CATWAGGSYGYTF	TGTGCCACGTGGGCGGGGGGCAGTTATGGCTACACCTTC